The 27 T cell receptor beta chains in this list originate from one sample, sequenced in a study of somatic mutations in cytotoxic T cells in rheumatoid arthritis (dated by TCRdb to between 2016 and 2019). The protocol used for the library was the immunoSEQ multiplex PCR assay. This is the immuneACCESS table as TCRdb keeps it, with only in-frame sequences that have V and J called. A part of the clones is gone; compared with another copy, unresolved V genes explain less than half, and the rest is unexplained. The sample table records 18,000 or so clones; about 73% of these occur just once. The ten most abundant clones make up 21% of the sample. The sample was CD8+ T cells sorted from blood. The receptors derive from an older woman in good health.

V gene TRBV25-1 combines with J gene TRBJ1-4; unclear D gene. The CDR3 sequence is 12 residues long. V lost 4 bases and J lost 8, with 8 bases in between. Per germline, CDR1 MGHDK and CDR2 SYGVNS. This chain's CDR3 is CASSGSEEKLFF. DNA for the CDR3: TGTGCCAGCAGTGGCTCAGAGGAAAAACTGTTTTTT.

The rearrangement uses TRBV5-1 and TRBJ1-2; no clear D gene. Germline V lookup: CDR1 SGHRS, CDR2 YFSETQ. This CDR3 region has 13 residues. Trimming cost V 4 bases and J 0 bases, with 7 bases left between them. The CDR3 sequence: CASSQPSNYGYTF. The CDR3 DNA follows: TGCGCCAGCAGCCAGCCTTCTAACTATGGCTACACCTTC. Drawing the rest from reference TRBV5-1 and TRBJ1-2, the complete variable domain is KAGVTQTPRYLIKTRGQQVTLSCSPISGHRSVSWYQQTPGQGLQFLFEYFSETQRNKGNFPGRFSGRQFSNSRSEMNVSTLELGDSALYLCASSQPSNYGYTFGSGTRLTVV.

J is TRBJ2-7 and V is TRBV5-1; D gene uncertain. There are 17 residues in the CDR3. V lost 0 bases and J lost 3, with 19 bases in between. CDR1 and CDR2 from the germline V gene are SGHRS and YFSETQ. The CDR3 here is CASSLAFGPTWGYEQYF. DNA for the CDR3: TGCGCCAGCAGCTTGGCATTTGGGCCCACTTGGGGCTACGAGCAGTACTTC.

The J gene is TRBJ1-5, the V gene TRBV6-6; no clear D gene. The V gene's germline CDR1 is MNHNY and CDR2 SVGAGI (reference sequence). This CDR3 contains 13 residues. Deletions cut 8 bases from V and 0 bases from J, with 8 bases between. The CDR3 protein is CASSTNSNQPQHF. CDR3 in DNA: TGTGCCAGCTCTACCAATAGCAATCAGCCCCAGCATTTT.

This clone was seen a few times. The chain recombines TRBV7-9 with TRBJ2-2; D unclear. CDR1 and CDR2 from the germline V gene are SEHNR and FQNEAQ (reference sequence). V was trimmed by 3 bases and J by 6 bases, leaving 11 bases between them. This CDR3 has 14 amino acids. This CDR3 reads CASSLAGYAGELFF. The CDR3 DNA follows: TGTGCCAGCAGCTTGGCCGGGTACGCCGGGGAGCTGTTTTTT.

The gene calls are TRBV4-2 and TRBJ2-1; D remains ambiguous. Germline V CDR1 and CDR2: LGHNA, YNFKEQ. V lost 4 bases and J 1 base, leaving 5 bases between the germline ends. The CDR3 runs 13 residues. This CDR3 reads CASSPFSYNEQFF. DNA of the CDR3: TGTGCCAGCAGCCCCTTTTCCTACAATGAGCAGTTCTTC.

V is TRBV6-6 and J is TRBJ2-2, with TRBD1 matching over 7 bases. The CDR3 is 15 residues long. Germline-derived CDR1 and CDR2 are MNHNY and SVGAGI (reference sequence). V was pared by 0 bases and J by 5 bases, with 3 bases of the junction left unmatched. Here the CDR3 reads CASSYSGTATGELFF. In DNA, the CDR3 is TGTGCCAGCAGTTACTCCGGGACAGCGACCGGGGAGCTGTTTTTT.

The chain combines TRBV9 with TRBJ1-1; D call uncertain. Germline lookup yields CDR1 SGDLS and CDR2 YYNGEE. The CDR3 is 14 residues long. The ends were cut back, 1 base at V and 1 base at J, with 8 bases in the middle. The CDR3 is CASSVNVWNTEAFF. Written as DNA, the CDR3 is TGTGCCAGCAGCGTAAACGTCTGGAACACTGAAGCTTTCTTT.

This rearrangement joins TRBV6-1 to TRBJ1-6; D might be TRBD1 (6 bases). There are 16 residues in the CDR3. The V end was cut by 2 bases, the J end by 7 bases, with 15 bases between. Germline CDR1 is MNHNS and CDR2 is SASEGT. The CDR3 sequence is CASSESGTNWNSPLHF. The CDR3 DNA sequence: TGTGCCAGCAGTGAAAGCGGGACAAATTGGAATTCACCCCTCCACTTT.

The table lists this clone with a count of one. The chain uses TRBV27 and TRBJ2-7, with 11 bases identical to TRBD2. V dropped 0 bases and J dropped 5; count of bases not matched to a gene: 18. Germline V lookup: CDR1 MNHEY, CDR2 SMNVEV (reference sequence). This CDR3 has 20 amino acids. The CDR3, as DNA: TGTGCCAGCAGTTTATCCGGGTTTCGTAGCGGGAGGGCCGAGTCGGACGAGCAGTACTTC. This gives the protein CASSLSGFRSGRAESDEQYF.

The chain carries TRBV6-5 and TRBJ1-2, with TRBD1 matching 7 bases. CDR1 MNHEY and CDR2 SVGAGI come from the germline V gene. The CDR3 length is 15 residues. Germline trimming cut 8 bases from V and 8 bases from J; bases unmatched to any gene: 17. CDR3 amino acids: CASAPRDSRVGGYTF. DNA for the CDR3: TGTGCCAGCGCACCCCGGGACAGTAGGGTTGGAGGCTACACCTTC.

This chain links TRBV27 with TRBJ2-7, with D maybe TRBD1 (5 bases). V was shortened by 9 bases and J by 4 bases, with 13 bases between the two germline ends. This CDR3 is 12 amino acids long. Germline V CDR1 and CDR2: MNHEY, SMNVEV (reference sequence). The CDR3 loop is CASFTPGYEQYF. CDR3 DNA: TGTGCCAGTTTTACCCCAGGGTACGAGCAGTACTTC.

This sequence joins TRBV18 and TRBJ2-5, with a tentative D call TRBD1 (6 bases). Germline V CDR1 and CDR2: KGHSH, LQKENI. There are 16 residues in the CDR3. The V end lost 3 bases, the J end lost 5 bases, and 19 bases lay between the germline ends. CDR3 in amino acids: CASSPLPRQVLETQYF. As DNA, the CDR3 is TGTGCCAGCTCACCCCTACCCCGACAGGTCCTGGAGACCCAGTACTTC.

Relative to its sample, this clone is medium-sized. The CDR3 nucleotides are TGTGCCAGCAGCCCCTTAGCGGGAGGTAACACCGGGGAGCTGTTTTTT. Translating gives CASSPLAGGNTGELFF. The rearrangement links TRBV7-9 to TRBJ2-2; 10 nucleotides align to TRBD2. The CDR3 is made up of 16 amino acids. Looked up from germline, CDR1 is SEHNR and CDR2 is FQNEAQ (reference sequence). J gave up 2 bases and V 5 bases, and 5 bases lay outside the gene matches. Combining the CDR3 with reference TRBV7-9 and TRBJ2-2 gives the whole variable domain DTGVSQNPRHKITKRGQNVTFRCDPISEHNRLYWYRQTLGQGPEFLTYFQNEAQLEKSRLLSDRFSAERPKGSFSTLEIQRTEQGDSAMYLCASSPLAGGNTGELFFGEGSRLTVL.

For the CDR3, the DNA is TGCGCCAGCAGCCTCTCGGGCTCCTACGAGCAGTACTTC. It encodes CASSLSGSYEQYF. The chain recombines TRBV4-1 with TRBJ2-7; D not resolved. The CDR3 runs to 13 residues. The germline V gene encodes CDR1 MGHRA and CDR2 YSYEKL. V lost 4 bases, J lost 0 bases, and 7 bases lay in between.

This clone turned up a few times. The chain couples TRBV6-1 to TRBJ2-7; TRBD1 aligns across 8 bases. The V segment lost 5 bases and the J segment 7 bases; nucleotides outside the gene matches: 13. Germline V gene lookup returns CDR1 MNHNS and CDR2 SASEGT. CDR3 size: 15 residues. In DNA, the CDR3 is TGTGCCAGCAGTCCCGAACAGGGGGTTAGGAGGGAGCAGTACTTC. It is translated as CASSPEQGVRREQYF.

The V and J genes are TRBV28 and TRBJ1-1; D remains ambiguous. In germline, CDR1 is MDHEN, CDR2 SYDVKM. V lost 3 bases and J 0 bases, leaving 11 bases between the germline ends. The CDR3 covers 15 residues. The DNA of the CDR3 is TGTGCCAGCAGTTTCGTTTCAGCATTGAACACTGAAGCTTTCTTT. It translates to CASSFVSALNTEAFF.

V and J are TRBV21-1 and TRBJ2-7; the table names TRBD1, a call not compared with the DNA. TRBV21-1 is described as a pseudogene. The CDR3 sequence is 15 residues long. The CDR3 sequence: CASSKGTQGAYEQYF. CDR3 DNA sequence: TGTGCCAGCAGCAAAGGCACCCAGGGGGCCTACGAGCAGTACTTC.

This clone was observed a few times. The chain links TRBV9 to TRBJ2-7; 11 bases agree with TRBD2. V dropped 8 bases and J dropped 4; count of bases not matched to a gene: 14. There are 16 residues in the CDR3. CDR1 SGDLS and CDR2 YYNGEE come from the germline V gene. Here the CDR3 DNA reads TGTGCCAGTTCGTCCCATAGCGGGAGGGAACTTTACGAGCAGTACTTC. This translates into CASSSHSGRELYEQYF.

J is TRBJ1-2 and V is TRBV5-1; perhaps TRBD1 as D (6 bases). CDR3 size: 15 residues. With 0 bases removed from V and 6 bases from J, the gap between germline ends came to 15 bases. Looked up from germline, CDR1 is SGHRS and CDR2 is YFSETQ. The CDR3 coding sequence is TGCGCCAGCAGCTTGGAATTTGCGGGACAAAATGGCTACACCTTC. This sequence encodes CASSLEFAGQNGYTF.

This clone was observed a single time. This rearrangement joins TRBV7-8 to TRBJ2-2; the match to TRBD1 covers 8 bases. The CDR3 totals 13 residues. The germline CDR1 and CDR2 sequences are SGHVS and FQNEAQ. V lost 3 bases, J lost 7 bases, and 1 base stayed unmatched. CDR3 sequence (DNA): TGTGCCAGCAGCTTCGACAGGGGCGGGGAGCTGTTTTTT. Its translation is CASSFDRGGELFF.

This clone has only one observation. This sequence joins TRBV28 and TRBJ1-2; no definite D call. There are 15 residues in the CDR3. The V end was cut by 6 bases, the J end by 3 bases, with 17 bases between. The germline V gene encodes CDR1 MDHEN and CDR2 SYDVKM. CDR3 DNA: TGTGCCAGCAGCGAAGGCGTGGAAGCGTACTATGGCTACACCTTC. It specifies CASSEGVEAYYGYTF.

The chain joins TRBV27 to TRBJ2-7, with 7 bases lining up with TRBD2. V gave up 4 bases and J gave up 2 bases; unmatched junction bases: 5. Germline CDR1 is MNHEY and CDR2 is SMNVEV (reference sequence). This CDR3 is 14 amino acids long. The CDR3 is CASSSGSGAYEQYF. The CDR3 DNA is TGTGCCAGCAGTTCAGGGAGCGGGGCCTACGAGCAGTACTTC.

This clone was seen only a few times. The rearrangement links TRBV27 to TRBJ1-6; 7 bases line up with TRBD1. With V trimmed by 5 bases and J by 5 bases, 6 bases remained unmatched. The germline V gene has CDR1 MNHEY and CDR2 SMNVEV (reference sequence). CDR3 length equals 15 residues. CDR3 loop: CASSERQGNNSPLHF. CDR3 nucleotides: TGTGCCAGCAGTGAGCGACAGGGAAATAATTCACCCCTCCACTTT.

This rearrangement joins TRBV19 to TRBJ2-7; 10 positions agree with TRBD2. With 4 bases clipped from V and 5 bases from J, the junction kept 8 bases outside the gene matches. Per germline, CDR1 LNHDA and CDR2 SQIVND (reference sequence). The CDR3 is 15 residues long. The CDR3 region has the DNA TGTGCCAGTAGTACCGAAGCGGGGGGGGTCGACGAGCAGTACTTC. Protein product: CASSTEAGGVDEQYF.

This sequence joins TRBV7-6 and TRBJ2-7, with D perhaps matching TRBD1 (5 bases). CDR1 and CDR2 (germline): SGHVS, FNYEAQ. Trimming took off 1 base at V and 2 bases at J, with 12 bases between the two ends. CDR3 length equals 15 residues. DNA for the CDR3: TGTGCCAGCAGCTTAGAGTCGGCAGGGCCCTACGAGCAGTACTTC. Protein sequence: CASSLESAGPYEQYF.

The chain links TRBV5-1 to TRBJ2-7, with TRBD1 matching 7 bases. This CDR3 comprises 12 residues. V was clipped by 2 bases and J by 6 bases; unmatched bases: 2. Germline V CDR1 and CDR2: SGHRS, YFSETQ. The CDR3 DNA reads TGCGCCAGCAGCTTAGACAGGGTCGAGCAGTACTTC. Translating gives CASSLDRVEQYF.